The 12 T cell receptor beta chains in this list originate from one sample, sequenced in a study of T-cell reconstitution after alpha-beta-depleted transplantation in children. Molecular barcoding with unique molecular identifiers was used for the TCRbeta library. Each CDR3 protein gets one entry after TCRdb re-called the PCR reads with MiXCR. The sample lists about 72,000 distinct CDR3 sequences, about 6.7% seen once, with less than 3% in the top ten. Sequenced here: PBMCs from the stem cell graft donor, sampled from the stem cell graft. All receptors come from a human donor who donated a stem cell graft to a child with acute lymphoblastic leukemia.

The CDR3 sequence is CATSEGQSGSADTQYF. CDR3 in DNA: TGTGCCACCAGTGAAGGGCAAAGCGGGAGCGCAGATACGCAGTATTTT. V gene TRBV24-1 combines with J gene TRBJ2-3; 8 bases align to TRBD2. This CDR3 is built from 16 residues. The germline gives CDR1 KGHDR, CDR2 SFDVKD. V lost 4 bases, J lost 4 bases, and 9 bases stayed unmatched.

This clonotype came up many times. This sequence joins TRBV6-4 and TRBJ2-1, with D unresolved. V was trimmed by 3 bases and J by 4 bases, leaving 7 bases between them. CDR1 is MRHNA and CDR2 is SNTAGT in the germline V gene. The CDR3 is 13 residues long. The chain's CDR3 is CASSETEYNEQFF. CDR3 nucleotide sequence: TGTGCCAGCAGTGAAACTGAATACAATGAGCAGTTCTTC.

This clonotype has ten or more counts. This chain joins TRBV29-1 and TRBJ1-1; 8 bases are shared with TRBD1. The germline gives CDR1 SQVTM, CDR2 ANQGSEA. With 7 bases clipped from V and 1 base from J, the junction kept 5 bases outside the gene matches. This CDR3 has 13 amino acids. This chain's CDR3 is CSGETGANTEAFF. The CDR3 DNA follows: TGCAGCGGAGAGACAGGGGCGAACACTGAAGCTTTCTTT.

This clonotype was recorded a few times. The CDR3 protein is CASSGQGREDTEAFF. The CDR3 DNA is TGTGCCAGCAGCGGACAGGGGAGGGAGGACACTGAAGCTTTCTTT. The V and J genes are TRBV13 and TRBJ1-1; 9 bases agree with TRBD1. Germline values: CDR1 PRHDT, CDR2 FYEKMQ (reference sequence). The ends lost 5 bases at V and 3 bases at J; junction bases unmatched: 7. The CDR3 runs to 15 residues.

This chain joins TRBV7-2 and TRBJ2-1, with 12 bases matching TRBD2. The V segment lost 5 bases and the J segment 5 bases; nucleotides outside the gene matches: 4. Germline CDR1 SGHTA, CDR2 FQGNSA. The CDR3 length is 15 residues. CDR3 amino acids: CASSPGLAGNNEQFF. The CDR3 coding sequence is TGTGCCAGCAGCCCAGGACTAGCGGGGAACAATGAGCAGTTCTTC.

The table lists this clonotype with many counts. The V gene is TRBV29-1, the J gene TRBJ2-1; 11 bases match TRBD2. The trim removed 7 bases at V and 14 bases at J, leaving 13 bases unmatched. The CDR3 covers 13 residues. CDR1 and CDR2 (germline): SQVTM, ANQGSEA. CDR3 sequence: CSARGSGGGLEFF. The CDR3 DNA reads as TGCAGCGCGCGGGGTAGCGGGGGGGGATTGGAGTTCTTC.

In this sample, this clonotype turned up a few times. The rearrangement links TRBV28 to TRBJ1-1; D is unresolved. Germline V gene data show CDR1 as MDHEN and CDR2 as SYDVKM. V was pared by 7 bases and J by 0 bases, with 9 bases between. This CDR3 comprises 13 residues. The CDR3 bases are TGTGCCAGCAAAGTGATATTGAACACTGAAGCTTTCTTT. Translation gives CASKVILNTEAFF.

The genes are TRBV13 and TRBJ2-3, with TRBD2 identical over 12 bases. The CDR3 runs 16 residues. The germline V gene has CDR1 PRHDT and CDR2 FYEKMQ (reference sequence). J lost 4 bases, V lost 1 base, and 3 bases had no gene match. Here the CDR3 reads CASSLASGGGADTQYF. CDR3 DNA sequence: TGTGCCAGCAGCTTAGCTAGCGGGGGGGGTGCAGATACGCAGTATTTT.

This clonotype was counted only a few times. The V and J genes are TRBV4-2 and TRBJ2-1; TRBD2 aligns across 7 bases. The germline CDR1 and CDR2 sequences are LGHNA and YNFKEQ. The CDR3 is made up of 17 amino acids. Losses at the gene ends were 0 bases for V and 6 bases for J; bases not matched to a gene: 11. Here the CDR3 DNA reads TGTGCCAGCAGCCAAGATGCATCAGCGGGGCCCCTCAATGAGCAGTTCTTC. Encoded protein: CASSQDASAGPLNEQFF.

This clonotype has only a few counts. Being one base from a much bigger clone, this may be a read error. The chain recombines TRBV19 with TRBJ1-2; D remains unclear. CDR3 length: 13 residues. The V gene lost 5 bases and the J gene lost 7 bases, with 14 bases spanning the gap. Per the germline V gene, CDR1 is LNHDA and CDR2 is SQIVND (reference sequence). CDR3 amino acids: CASSFTWRSGYTF. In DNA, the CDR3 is TGTGCCAGTAGTTTCACATGGCGTAGTGGCTACACCTTC. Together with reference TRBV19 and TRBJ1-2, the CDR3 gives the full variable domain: DGGITQSPKYLFRKEGQNVTLSCEQNLNHDAMYWYRQDPGQGLRLIYYSQIVNDFQKGDIAEGYSVSREKKESFPLTVTSAQKNPTAFYLCASSFTWRSGYTFGSGTRLTVV.

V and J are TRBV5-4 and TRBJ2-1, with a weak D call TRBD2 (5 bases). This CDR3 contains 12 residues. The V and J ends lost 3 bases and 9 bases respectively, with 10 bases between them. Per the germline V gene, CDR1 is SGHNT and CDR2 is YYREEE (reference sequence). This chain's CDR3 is CASSSLDAEQFF. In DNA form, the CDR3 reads TGTGCCAGCAGCTCACTAGATGCTGAGCAGTTCTTC.

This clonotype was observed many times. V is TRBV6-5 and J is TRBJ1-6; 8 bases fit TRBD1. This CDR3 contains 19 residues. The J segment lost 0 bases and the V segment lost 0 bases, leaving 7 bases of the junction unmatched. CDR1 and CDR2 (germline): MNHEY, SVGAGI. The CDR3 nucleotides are TGTGCCAGCAGTTACTCCATATGGACAGGGAGCTCCTATAATTCACCCCTCCACTTT. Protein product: CASSYSIWTGSSYNSPLHF.